The TCR beta chain under discussion was sequenced for a study of CD8 T cells in Susac syndrome. Looking at the study overall: Patients with Susac syndrome were, at the time of blood collection, therapy-naive, maintained on corticosteroids, or maintained on intravenous immunoglobulin alone.

The V and J ends lost 9 bases and 3 bases, in that order; junction bases with no gene match: 16. CDR3 length: 17 amino acids. Germline-derived CDR1 and CDR2 are SGDLS and YYNGEE. CD8+ and CD4+ T cells from blood underwent TCR beta sequencing, which was carried out in a high-throughput format. Under recently defined diagnostic criteria, the patients with Susac syndrome qualified as having definite or probable disease. Negative isolation was applied to CD8+ and CD4+ T cells, and FACS enrichment was applied to TEMRA cells. This clonotype appeared a single time. Random hexamers were used to reverse transcribe about 0.5 to 1 ug of RNA. Using its own MiXCR run on the immunoSEQ multiplex PCR reads, TCRdb lists one record per CDR3 protein. The sample consists of more than 95,000 distinct CDR3 sequences, 90% to 95% of them appearing once.

The source is a human donor with Susac syndrome. Sequenced material: CD8+ T cells from PBMCs. This rearrangement joins TRBV9 to TRBJ2-2; TRBD1 matches at 8 bases. The CDR3 sequence: CATSTLVTGADTGELFF. The CDR3 nucleotides read TGTGCCACATCAACCCTCGTGACAGGGGCGGACACCGGGGAGCTGTTTTTT.